What follows are 25 T cell receptor beta chains derived from one specimen sequenced in a study of cytotoxic CD8 clonotypes in ibrutinib-treated CLL. Clones were sequenced by immunoSEQ multiplex PCR, and TCRdb holds only the in-frame ones, with some missing. The sample contains a few hundred thousand clones, around 66% of which appear only once. The sample was PBMCs, taken after 36 months of ibrutinib treatment. The receptor source for this set is a human donor with chronic lymphocytic leukemia.

The chain carries TRBV5-1 and TRBJ2-3, with a weak D call TRBD2 (6 bases). The length of the CDR3 is 15 residues. V gave up 2 bases and J gave up 2 bases, with 12 bases separating them. Germline V gene sequence: CDR1 SGHRS, CDR2 YFSETQ. The CDR3 DNA reads as TGCGCCAGCAGCTTTGGCGGGATCGACACAGATACGCAGTATTTT. It encodes CASSFGGIDTDTQYF. Full variable domain (outside the CDR3, taken from reference TRBV5-1 and TRBJ2-3): KAGVTQTPRYLIKTRGQQVTLSCSPISGHRSVSWYQQTPGQGLQFLFEYFSETQRNKGNFPGRFSGRQFSNSRSEMNVSTLELGDSALYLCASSFGGIDTDTQYFGPGTRLTVL.

The V gene is TRBV6-6, the J gene TRBJ1-1, with a possible D match to TRBD1 (5 bases). Looked up from germline, CDR1 is MNHNY and CDR2 is SVGAGI (reference sequence). The CDR3 contains 15 residues. Trimming removed 5 bases from V and 0 bases from J, with 13 bases in between. CDR3 amino acids: CASSVGADMNTEAFF. Written as DNA, the CDR3 is TGTGCCAGCAGTGTCGGGGCCGATATGAACACTGAAGCTTTCTTT.

The rearrangement uses TRBV4-3 and TRBJ2-7; 7 positions match TRBD2. Unmatched junction bases numbered 6, after V lost 4 bases and J lost 6 bases. Looked up from germline, CDR1 is LGHNA and CDR2 is YSLEER. The CDR3 contains 13 residues. CDR3 in amino acids: CASSPKRGGEQYF. Here the CDR3 DNA reads TGCGCCAGCAGCCCAAAGCGGGGTGGCGAGCAGTACTTC.

The sample holds a few counts of this clone. The chain recombines TRBV7-2 with TRBJ1-5, with 7 bases aligning to TRBD1. The CDR3 loop spans 15 amino acids. Germline CDR1 reads SGHTA; CDR2 reads FQGNSA. Germline trimming cut 1 base from V and 6 bases from J; bases unmatched to any gene: 6. The CDR3 sequence: CASSLGRGRSQPQHF. CDR3 DNA sequence: TGTGCCAGCAGCTTAGGTAGGGGGCGAAGTCAGCCCCAGCATTTT. The full variable domain, rest sourced from reference TRBV7-2 and TRBJ1-5, is GAGVSQSPSNKVTEKGKDVELRCDPISGHTALYWYRQSLGQGLEFLIYFQGNSAPDKSGLPSDRFSAERTGGSVSTLTIQRTQQEDSAVYLCASSLGRGRSQPQHFGDGTRLSIL.

The chain is built from TRBV7-3 and TRBJ2-7; a weak D match, TRBD1 (6 bases). This CDR3 has 15 residues. CDR1 and CDR2 from the germline V gene are SGHTA and FQGTGA. The germline V and J ends were trimmed by 2 bases and 5 bases, with 16 bases remaining between them. The CDR3 DNA follows: TGTGCCAGCAGCTTAGGGTCAGGGGTTTACCACGAGCAGTACTTC. Translation: CASSLGSGVYHEQYF.

The table lists this clone with a few counts. The sample holds other DNA sequences that translate to the same CDR3. The chain joins TRBV5-1 to TRBJ1-1; D gene uncertain. This CDR3 has 12 amino acids. Germline lookup yields CDR1 SGHRS and CDR2 YFSETQ. With 2 bases removed from V and 5 bases from J, the gap between germline ends came to 7 bases. CDR3 DNA: TGCGCCAGCAGCTTAGTTGGGACTGAAGCTTTCTTT. Amino acids: CASSLVGTEAFF.

This clone came up a few times. The junction does not match germline at one end; this may be a read error. The rearrangement uses TRBV7-2 and TRBJ1-1, with TRBD1 identical over 8 bases. Germline CDR1 reads SGHTA; CDR2 reads FQGNSA. The CDR3 has 11 amino acids. CDR3 DNA sequence: TGTGCCAGCAGCTCGGACAGGGCCCGCATCTTT. The encoded protein is CASSSDRARIF.

V gene TRBV28 combines with J gene TRBJ2-6; D is unclear. CDR1 MDHEN and CDR2 SYDVKM come from the germline V gene. This CDR3 spans 18 amino acids. The ends were cut back, 4 bases at V and 0 bases at J, with 16 bases in the middle. The CDR3 nucleotides are TGTGCCAGCAGTTGGGAAGGGTCCGCTTTCTCTGGGGCCAACGTCCTGACTTTC. This sequence encodes CASSWEGSAFSGANVLTF.

Only a few counts were recorded for this clone. This rearrangement joins TRBV7-9 to TRBJ1-2; no firm D call. The CDR3 consists of 13 residues. V was shortened by 2 bases and J by 1 base, with 5 bases between the two germline ends. Per germline, CDR1 SEHNR and CDR2 FQNEAQ (reference sequence). The CDR3 sequence is CASSLLDNYGYTF. DNA of the CDR3: TGTGCCAGCAGCTTACTGGATAACTATGGCTACACCTTC.

J is TRBJ1-2 and V is TRBV10-3, with a possible D match to TRBD1 (5 bases). The CDR3 spans 14 residues. Deletions cut 3 bases from V and 4 bases from J, with 12 bases between. Germline CDR1 reads ENHRY; CDR2 reads SYGVKD. The CDR3 nucleotides read TGTGCCATCAGTGAAGAGGGACGCGCCTATGGCTACACCTTC. Residues: CAISEEGRAYGYTF.

This rearrangement joins TRBV2 to TRBJ1-2, with 8 bases aligning to TRBD1. Germline values: CDR1 SNHLY, CDR2 FYNNEI. The CDR3 contains 15 residues. After removal of 2 bases from V and 4 bases from J, the junction contained 6 bases not matched to a gene. CDR3 protein: CASSEWGRGLYGYTF. CDR3 coding DNA: TGTGCCAGCAGTGAATGGGGCAGGGGGCTCTATGGCTACACCTTC.

The V call is TRBV27, the J call TRBJ2-6; D uncertain. The CDR3 sequence is 16 residues long. Trimming left V 5 bases short and J 3 bases short, with 14 bases between. Germline CDR1 MNHEY, CDR2 SMNVEV (reference sequence). CDR3 sequence (DNA): TGTGCCAGCAGTCCTCAAACGGTGAATGGGGCCAACGTCCTGACTTTC. Its translation: CASSPQTVNGANVLTF.

V and J are TRBV11-2 and TRBJ2-5; 12 positions match TRBD2. Germline V gives CDR1 SGHAT, CDR2 FQNNGV. With 5 bases clipped from V and 4 bases from J, the junction kept 8 bases outside the gene matches. CDR3 length: 16 amino acids. The CDR3 loop is CASSTTTSGSLETQYF. The CDR3 nucleotides read TGTGCCAGCAGCACGACGACTAGCGGGAGTCTAGAGACCCAGTACTTC.

This sequence joins TRBV10-3 and TRBJ2-7; 11 positions agree with TRBD2. V dropped 8 bases and J dropped 0; count of bases not matched to a gene: 6. Germline V gene lookup returns CDR1 ENHRY and CDR2 SYGVKD. The CDR3 runs 15 residues. Here the CDR3 DNA reads TGTGCCATCCGATCTAGCGGGAGGAACTCCTACGAGCAGTACTTC. Translated: CAIRSSGRNSYEQYF.

CDR3 DNA sequence: TGTGCTAGTTCCCGTGGACAGTCGGAGTACAATGAGCAGTTCTTC. Translation: CASSRGQSEYNEQFF. The V and J genes are TRBV12-5 and TRBJ2-1, with D perhaps matching TRBD1 (6 bases). V was clipped by 8 bases and J by 4 bases, with 18 bases between them. This CDR3 has 15 amino acids. Germline-derived CDR1 and CDR2 are LGHNT and FRNRAP. Full variable domain (outside the CDR3, taken from reference TRBV12-5 and TRBJ2-1): DARVTQTPRHKVTEMGQEVTMRCQPILGHNTVFWYRQTMMQGLELLAYFRNRAPLDDSGMPKDRFSAEMPDATLATLKIQPSEPRDSAVYFCASSRGQSEYNEQFFGPGTRLTVL.

The chain combines TRBV25-1 with TRBJ2-1; 9 bases align to TRBD1. V dropped 5 bases and J dropped 7; count of bases not matched to a gene: 15. Germline values: CDR1 MGHDK, CDR2 SYGVNS. The CDR3 totals 17 residues. CDR3 region: CASSPREGDRDLNEQFF. The CDR3 DNA is TGTGCCAGCAGTCCCCGCGAGGGGGACAGGGACTTGAATGAGCAGTTCTTC. The whole variable domain, remainder taken from reference TRBV25-1 and TRBJ2-1, is EADIYQTPRYLVIGTGKKITLECSQTMGHDKMYWYQQDPGMELHLIHYSYGVNSTEKGDLSSESTVSRIRTEHFPLTLESARPSHTSQYLCASSPREGDRDLNEQFFGPGTRLTVL.

V usage is TRBV4-1 and J usage is TRBJ1-5; D is possibly TRBD1 (5 bases). The length of the CDR3 is 16 residues. The ends were cut back, 1 base at V and 2 bases at J, with 12 bases in the middle. Per the germline V gene, CDR1 is MGHRA and CDR2 is YSYEKL. CDR3: CASSQGTIRGNQPQHF. The CDR3 DNA sequence: TGCGCCAGCAGCCAAGGTACGATCAGGGGCAATCAGCCCCAGCATTTT.

V and J are TRBV6-1 and TRBJ2-2, with TRBD2 matching 9 bases. The V and J ends lost 9 bases and 7 bases, in that order; junction bases with no gene match: 6. This CDR3 comprises 13 residues. Germline loops: CDR1 MNHNS, CDR2 SASEGT. The DNA for the CDR3 is TGTGCCAGTTCTAGCGGGATTAGCGGGGAGCTGTTTTTT. It is translated as CASSSGISGELFF.

The chain uses TRBV29-1 and TRBJ1-1; the match to TRBD1 covers 8 bases. V trimming: 7 bases; J trimming: 0 bases; junction bases outside the gene matches: 4. The germline V gene encodes CDR1 SQVTM and CDR2 ANQGSEA. The CDR3 has 13 residues. CDR3 sequence: CSAKTGVNTEAFF. The CDR3 bases are TGCAGCGCAAAGACAGGGGTGAACACTGAAGCTTTCTTT.

The chain has TRBV29-1 and TRBJ2-7, with D tentatively TRBD2 (6 bases). Germline CDR1 reads SQVTM; CDR2 reads ANQGSEA. The CDR3 runs 14 residues. V was shortened by 5 bases and J by 7 bases, with 21 bases between the two germline ends. The CDR3: CSVPGVRGGAEQYF. DNA of the CDR3: TGCAGCGTTCCGGGGGTTCGGGGCGGGGCGGAGCAGTACTTC.

This rearrangement joins TRBV6-5 to TRBJ2-7, with TRBD1 identical over 9 bases. CDR1 MNHEY and CDR2 SVGAGI come from the germline V gene. Trimming removed 7 bases from V and 2 bases from J; junction bases left unmatched: 6. This CDR3 is built from 14 residues. DNA of the CDR3: TGTGCCAGCAAGGCCGGACAGGGGACCTACGAGCAGTACTTC. It translates to CASKAGQGTYEQYF.

The V call is TRBV28, the J call TRBJ2-3, with 8 bases lining up with TRBD2. Germline values: CDR1 MDHEN, CDR2 SYDVKM. This CDR3 spans 13 amino acids. The V and J ends lost 5 bases and 6 bases, in that order; junction bases with no gene match: 4. CDR3 in amino acids: CASSKGLGDTQYF. DNA for the CDR3: TGTGCCAGCAGTAAGGGACTAGGGGATACGCAGTATTTT.

V and J are TRBV5-6 and TRBJ2-1, with D unresolved. The V and J ends lost 4 bases and 7 bases respectively, with 9 bases between them. CDR1 and CDR2 (germline): SGHDT, YYEEEE. This CDR3 comprises 12 residues. The CDR3 DNA reads TGTGCCAGCAGCCTGCACGGGAATGAGCAGTTCTTC. This gives the protein CASSLHGNEQFF.

The CDR3 region is CASRGASLTSGANVLTF. The CDR3 nucleotides are TGTGCCAGTAGAGGGGCTAGCCTAACCTCTGGGGCCAACGTCCTGACTTTC. The chain links TRBV27 to TRBJ2-6; D may be TRBD1 or TRBD2 (5 bases each). Germline CDR1 reads MNHEY; CDR2 reads SMNVEV (reference sequence). The CDR3 runs to 17 residues. V dropped 9 bases and J dropped 0 bases, with 18 bases sitting between them.

This chain joins TRBV7-2 and TRBJ2-7; D may match TRBD1 or TRBD2 (6 bases each). Trimming pared 2 bases from V and 5 bases from J, leaving 16 bases between. There are 15 residues in the CDR3. CDR1 is SGHTA and CDR2 is FQGNSA in the germline V gene. The CDR3 DNA sequence: TGTGCCAGCAGCTTATATACGGGGGCGGTCAACGAGCAGTACTTC. Amino acid sequence: CASSLYTGAVNEQYF.